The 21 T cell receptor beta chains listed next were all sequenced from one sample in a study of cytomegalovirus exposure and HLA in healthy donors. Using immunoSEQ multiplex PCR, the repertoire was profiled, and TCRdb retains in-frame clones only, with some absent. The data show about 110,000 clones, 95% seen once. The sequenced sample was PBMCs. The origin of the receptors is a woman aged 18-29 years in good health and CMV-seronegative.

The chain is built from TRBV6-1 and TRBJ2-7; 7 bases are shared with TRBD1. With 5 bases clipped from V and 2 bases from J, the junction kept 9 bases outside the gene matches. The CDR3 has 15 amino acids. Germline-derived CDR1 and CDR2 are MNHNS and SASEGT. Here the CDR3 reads CASSPRGQFAYEQYF. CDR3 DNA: TGTGCCAGCAGTCCTCGGGGACAGTTCGCCTACGAGCAGTACTTC.

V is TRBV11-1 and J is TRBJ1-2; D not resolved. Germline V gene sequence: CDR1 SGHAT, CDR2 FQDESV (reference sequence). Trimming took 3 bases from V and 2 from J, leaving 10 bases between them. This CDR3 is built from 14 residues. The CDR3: CASSFNAGNYGYTF. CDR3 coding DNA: TGTGCCAGCAGCTTTAATGCAGGCAACTATGGCTACACCTTC.

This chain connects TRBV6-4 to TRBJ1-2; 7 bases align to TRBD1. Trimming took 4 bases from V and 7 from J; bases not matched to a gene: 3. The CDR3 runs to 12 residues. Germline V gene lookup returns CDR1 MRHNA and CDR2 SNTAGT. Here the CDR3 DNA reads TGTGCCAGCAGTGCCGACAGGGTTGGCTACACCTTC. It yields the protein CASSADRVGYTF.

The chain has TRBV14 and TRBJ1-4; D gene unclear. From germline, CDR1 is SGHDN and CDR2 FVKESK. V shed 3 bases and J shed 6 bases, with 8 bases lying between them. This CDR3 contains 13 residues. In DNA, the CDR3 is TGTGCCAGCAGCCAGACACCTCATGAAAAACTGTTTTTT. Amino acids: CASSQTPHEKLFF.

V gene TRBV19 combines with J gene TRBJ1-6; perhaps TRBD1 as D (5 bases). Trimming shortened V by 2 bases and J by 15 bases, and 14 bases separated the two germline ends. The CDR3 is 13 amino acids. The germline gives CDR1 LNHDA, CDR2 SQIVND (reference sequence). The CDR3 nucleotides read TGTGCCAGTAGTATACGGTCGCAGGGAAACCTCCACTTT. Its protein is CASSIRSQGNLHF.

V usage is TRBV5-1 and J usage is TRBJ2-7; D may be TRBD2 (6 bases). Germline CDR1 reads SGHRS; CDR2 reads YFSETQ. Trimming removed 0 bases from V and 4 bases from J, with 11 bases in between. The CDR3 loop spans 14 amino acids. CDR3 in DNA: TGCGCCAGCAGCTTGGTAGTCGGGGGATACGAGCAGTACTTC. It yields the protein CASSLVVGGYEQYF. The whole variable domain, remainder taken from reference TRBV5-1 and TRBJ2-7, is KAGVTQTPRYLIKTRGQQVTLSCSPISGHRSVSWYQQTPGQGLQFLFEYFSETQRNKGNFPGRFSGRQFSNSRSEMNVSTLELGDSALYLCASSLVVGGYEQYFGPGTRLTVT.

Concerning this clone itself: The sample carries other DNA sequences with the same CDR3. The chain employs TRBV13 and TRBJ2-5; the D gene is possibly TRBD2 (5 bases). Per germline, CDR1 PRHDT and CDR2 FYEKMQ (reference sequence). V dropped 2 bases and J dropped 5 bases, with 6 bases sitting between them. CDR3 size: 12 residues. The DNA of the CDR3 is TGTGCCAGCAGCTTACGCGGGGAGACCCAGTACTTC. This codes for CASSLRGETQYF.

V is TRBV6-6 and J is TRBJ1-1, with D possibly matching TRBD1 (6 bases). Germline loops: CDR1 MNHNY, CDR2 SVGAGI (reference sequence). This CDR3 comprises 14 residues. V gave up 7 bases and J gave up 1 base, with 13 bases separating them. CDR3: CASNIQGSNTEAFF. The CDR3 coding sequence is TGTGCCAGCAACATACAGGGATCGAACACTGAAGCTTTCTTT.

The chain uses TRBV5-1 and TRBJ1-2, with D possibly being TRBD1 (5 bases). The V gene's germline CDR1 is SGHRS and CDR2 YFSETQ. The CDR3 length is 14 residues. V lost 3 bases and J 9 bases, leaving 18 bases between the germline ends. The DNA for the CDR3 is TGCGCCAGCAGCTCCCTAACGGACAAATTCAGCTACACCTTC. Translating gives CASSSLTDKFSYTF.

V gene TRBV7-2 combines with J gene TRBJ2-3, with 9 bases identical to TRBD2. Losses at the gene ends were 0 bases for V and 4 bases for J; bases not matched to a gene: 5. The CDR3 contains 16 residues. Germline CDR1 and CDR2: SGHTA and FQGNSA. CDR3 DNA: TGTGCCAGCAGCTTAGCTGCGCGGGGGGGGGCAGATACGCAGTATTTT. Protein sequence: CASSLAARGGADTQYF.

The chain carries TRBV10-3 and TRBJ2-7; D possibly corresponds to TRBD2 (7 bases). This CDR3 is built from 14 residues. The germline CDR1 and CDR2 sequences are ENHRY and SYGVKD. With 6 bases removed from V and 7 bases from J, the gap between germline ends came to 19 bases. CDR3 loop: CAIRGGVRSGEQYF. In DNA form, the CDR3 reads TGTGCCATCAGAGGGGGGGTAAGGTCTGGGGAGCAGTACTTC.

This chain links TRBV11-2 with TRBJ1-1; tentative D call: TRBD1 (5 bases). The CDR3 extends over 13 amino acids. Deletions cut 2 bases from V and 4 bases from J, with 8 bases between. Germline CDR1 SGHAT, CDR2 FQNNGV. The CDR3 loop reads CASSLLGGTEAFF. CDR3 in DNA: TGTGCCAGCAGCTTATTGGGGGGCACTGAAGCTTTCTTT.

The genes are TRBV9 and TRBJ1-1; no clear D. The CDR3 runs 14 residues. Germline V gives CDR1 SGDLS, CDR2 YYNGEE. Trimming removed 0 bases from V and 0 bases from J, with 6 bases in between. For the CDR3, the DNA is TGTGCCAGCAGCGTAGGTGTCTTGAACACTGAAGCTTTCTTT. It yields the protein CASSVGVLNTEAFF.

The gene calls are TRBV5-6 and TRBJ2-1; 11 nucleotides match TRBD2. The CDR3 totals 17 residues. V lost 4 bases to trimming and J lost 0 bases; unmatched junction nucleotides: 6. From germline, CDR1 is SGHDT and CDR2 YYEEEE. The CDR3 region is CASSGASGGISYNEQFF. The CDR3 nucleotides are TGTGCCAGCAGCGGGGCTAGCGGGGGGATCTCCTACAATGAGCAGTTCTTC.

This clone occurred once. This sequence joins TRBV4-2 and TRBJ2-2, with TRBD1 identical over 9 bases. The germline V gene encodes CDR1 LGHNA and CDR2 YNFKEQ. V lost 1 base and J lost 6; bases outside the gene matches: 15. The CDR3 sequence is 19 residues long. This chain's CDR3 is CASSQVSGLNRGPAGELFF. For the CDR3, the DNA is TGTGCCAGCAGCCAAGTCTCCGGGCTAAACAGGGGGCCGGCCGGGGAGCTGTTTTTT.

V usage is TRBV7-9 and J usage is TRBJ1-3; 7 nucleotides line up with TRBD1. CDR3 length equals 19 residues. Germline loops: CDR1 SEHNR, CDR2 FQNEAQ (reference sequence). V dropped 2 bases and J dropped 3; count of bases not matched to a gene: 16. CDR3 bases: TGTGCCAGCAGCTTATCCGGGACAGCGCTTTTATACGTTGGAAACACCATATATTTT. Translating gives CASSLSGTALLYVGNTIYF.

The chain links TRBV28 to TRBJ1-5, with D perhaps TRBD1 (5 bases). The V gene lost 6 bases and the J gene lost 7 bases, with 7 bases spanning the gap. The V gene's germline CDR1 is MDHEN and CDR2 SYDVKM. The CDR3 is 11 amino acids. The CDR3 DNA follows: TGTGCCAGCAGCTACAGGCAGCCCCAGCATTTT. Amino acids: CASSYRQPQHF.

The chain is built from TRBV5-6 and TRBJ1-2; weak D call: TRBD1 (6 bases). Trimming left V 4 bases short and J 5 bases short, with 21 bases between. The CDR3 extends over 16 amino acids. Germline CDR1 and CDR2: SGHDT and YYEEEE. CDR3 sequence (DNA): TGTGCCAGCAGCCCCTTGCGACAGGCGACTCTGTATGGCTACACCTTC. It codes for CASSPLRQATLYGYTF.

The CDR3 here is CASSLTGVDTEAFF. The CDR3 nucleotides read TGTGCCAGCAGTTTGACCGGGGTGGACACTGAAGCTTTCTTT. The genes are TRBV28 and TRBJ1-1; the D is unclear. The CDR3 spans 14 residues. Deletions cut 3 bases from V and 3 bases from J, with 11 bases between. Germline V gene sequence: CDR1 MDHEN, CDR2 SYDVKM.

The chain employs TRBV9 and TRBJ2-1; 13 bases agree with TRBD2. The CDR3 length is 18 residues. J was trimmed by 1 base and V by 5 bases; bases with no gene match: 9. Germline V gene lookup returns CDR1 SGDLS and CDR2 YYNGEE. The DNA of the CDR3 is TGTGCCAGCAGTCGTAGGACTAGCGGGGGCCCTTCCTACAATGAGCAGTTCTTC. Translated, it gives CASSRRTSGGPSYNEQFF.

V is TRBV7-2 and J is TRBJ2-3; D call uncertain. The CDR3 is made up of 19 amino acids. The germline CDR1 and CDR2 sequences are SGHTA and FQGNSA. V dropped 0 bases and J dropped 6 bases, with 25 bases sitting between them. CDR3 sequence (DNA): TGTGCCAGCAGCTTAGCGTTATTCACTACTCAAACCATCCCGGATACGCAGTATTTT. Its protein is CASSLALFTTQTIPDTQYF.